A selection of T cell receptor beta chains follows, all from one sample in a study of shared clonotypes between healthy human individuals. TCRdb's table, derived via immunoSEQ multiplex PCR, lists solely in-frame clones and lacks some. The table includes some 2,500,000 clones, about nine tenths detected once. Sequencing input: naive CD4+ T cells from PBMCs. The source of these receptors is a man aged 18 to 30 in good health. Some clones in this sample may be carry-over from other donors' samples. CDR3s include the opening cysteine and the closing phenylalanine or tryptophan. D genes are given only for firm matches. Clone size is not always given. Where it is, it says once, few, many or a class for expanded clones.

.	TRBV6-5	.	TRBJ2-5	CASSYGVLSGTQYF	TGTGCCAGCAGTTACGGGGTACTGAGCGGGACCCAGTACTTC
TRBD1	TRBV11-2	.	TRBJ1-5	CASSLVGGGNQPQHF	TGTGCCAGCAGCTTAGTAGGGGGCGGCAATCAGCCCCAGCATTTT
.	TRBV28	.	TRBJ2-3	CATSGSPDTQYF	TGTGCCACCTCAGGTTCCCCAGATACGCAGTATTTT
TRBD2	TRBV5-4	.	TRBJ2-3	CASSLEVAGFEDTQYF	TGTGCCAGCAGCTTGGAGGTAGCGGGATTCGAAGATACGCAGTATTTT
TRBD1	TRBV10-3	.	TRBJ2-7	CATKESGTGGDEQYF	TGTGCCACCAAAGAGTCCGGGACAGGGGGCGACGAGCAGTACTTC
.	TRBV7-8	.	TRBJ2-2	CASSSDGGELFF	TGTGCCAGCAGCTCGGACGGCGGGGAGCTGTTTTTT
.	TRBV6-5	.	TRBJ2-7	CASSYLRWADEQYF	TGTGCCAGCAGTTATTTAAGGTGGGCCGACGAGCAGTACTTC
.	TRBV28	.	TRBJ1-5	CASSFRGFQPQHF	TGTGCCAGCAGTTTTAGGGGCTTTCAGCCCCAGCATTTT
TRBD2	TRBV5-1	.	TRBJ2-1	CASSWGLAVAYNEQFF	TGCGCCAGCAGTTGGGGACTAGCGGTCGCCTACAATGAGCAGTTCTTC
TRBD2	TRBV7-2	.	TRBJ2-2	CASSLVSGSQNTGELFF	TGTGCCAGCAGCTTAGTTAGCGGGAGTCAGAACACCGGGGAGCTGTTTTTT
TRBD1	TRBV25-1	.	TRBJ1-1	CASSAGQLNTEAFF	TGTGCCAGCAGTGCGGGACAGCTGAACACTGAAGCTTTCTTT
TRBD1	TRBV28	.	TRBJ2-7	CASRPTGGGNEQYF	TGTGCCAGCAGGCCGACAGGGGGCGGAAACGAGCAGTACTTC
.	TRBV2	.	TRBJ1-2	CASYPRDTMNQGYTF	TGTGCCAGCTACCCCCGGGACACCATGAATCAAGGCTACACCTTC
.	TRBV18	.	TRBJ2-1	CASSVAASSYNEQFF	TGTGCCAGCTCAGTGGCCGCGAGCTCCTACAATGAGCAGTTCTTC
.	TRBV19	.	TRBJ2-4	CASSPIAQQVAKNIQYF	TGTGCCAGTAGCCCAATAGCCCAACAAGTAGCCAAAAACATTCAGTACTTC
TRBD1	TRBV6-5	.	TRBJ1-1	CASSSTGGGNTEAFF	TGTGCCAGCAGTAGCACAGGGGGGGGGAACACTGAAGCTTTCTTT
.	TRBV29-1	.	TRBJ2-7	CSAGDQGPYEQYF	TGCAGCGCAGGGGACCAGGGGCCCTACGAGCAGTACTTC
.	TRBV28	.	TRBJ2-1	CASSLSISEQFF	TGTGCCAGCAGTCTAAGTATCTCTGAGCAGTTCTTC
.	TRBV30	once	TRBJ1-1	CAWTVGVNTEAFF	TGTGCCTGGACGGTGGGGGTGAACACTGAAGCTTTCTTT
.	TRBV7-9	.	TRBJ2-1	CASSLAGASYNEQFF	TGTGCCAGCAGCTTAGCGGGAGCCTCCTACAATGAGCAGTTCTTC
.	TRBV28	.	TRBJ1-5	CASSFGGSNQPQHF	TGTGCCAGCAGTTTTGGGGGAAGCAATCAGCCCCAGCATTTT
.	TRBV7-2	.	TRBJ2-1	CASSPDYNEQFF	TGTGCCAGCAGCCCGGACTACAATGAGCAGTTCTTC
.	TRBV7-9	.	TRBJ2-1	CASSLGPDNEQFF	TGTGCCAGCAGCTTAGGCCCAGACAATGAGCAGTTCTTC
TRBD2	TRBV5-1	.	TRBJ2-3	CASSLEGLEGDTQYF	TGCGCCAGCAGCCTAGAGGGACTAGAGGGAGATACGCAGTATTTT
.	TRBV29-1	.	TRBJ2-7	CSVGRGGTSYEQYF	TGCAGCGTTGGAAGGGGCGGGACCTCCTACGAGCAGTACTTC
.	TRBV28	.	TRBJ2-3	CASTTTDTQYF	TGTGCCAGCACTACTACAGATACGCAGTATTTT
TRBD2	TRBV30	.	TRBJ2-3	CAWSLTSGLPGTQYF	TGTGCCTGGAGCCTGACTAGCGGACTGCCAGGTACGCAGTATTTT
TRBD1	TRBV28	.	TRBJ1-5	CASRPGQVNQPQHF	TGTGCCAGCAGACCGGGACAGGTCAATCAGCCCCAGCATTTT